This is a list of T cell receptor beta chains from one sample in a study of blood T cell repertoires in COVID-19. Data came from immunoSEQ multiplex PCR; TCRdb stores just in-frame clones and leaves some out. The sample has fewer than 250,000 clones; 87% are singletons. The sample was PBMCs or T cells enriched from blood (not recorded which). The receptors stem from a young woman with acute COVID-19. The CDR3 runs from the conserved cysteine through the conserved F or W. The order of the fields is J gene, D gene, clone size, V gene, CDR3 DNA, CDR3 protein. D genes are given only for firm matches. Size values are once, few and many counts, or a class for expanded clones, and some rows have none.

>TRBJ1-1|-|few|TRBV16
TGTGCCAGCAGCCAAGAATCCGGGATGAACACTGAAGCTTTCTTT
CASSQESGMNTEAFF
>TRBJ2-2|-|-|TRBV27
TGTGCCAGCAGTTTCCAGACAGGGAACACCGGGGAGCTGTTTTTT
CASSFQTGNTGELFF
>TRBJ1-2|TRBD1|-|TRBV27
TGTGCCAGCAGCTGGACAGGGGGGAACTATGGCTACACCTTC
CASSWTGGNYGYTF
>TRBJ2-7|TRBD1|-|TRBV6-2/TRBV6-3
TGTGCCAGCAGTGTCACCGCCGGGACAGGGTATGAGCAGTACTTC
CASSVTAGTGYEQYF
>TRBJ2-1|-|once|TRBV21-1
TGTGCCAGCAGCAATCCCCCCGCGGGGGCGTCCTACAATGAGCAGTTCTTC
CASSNPPAGASYNEQFF
>TRBJ2-1|-|-|TRBV19
TGTGCCAGTAGTACCATCAATGATGAGCAGTTCTTC
CASSTINDEQFF
>TRBJ1-5|-|-|TRBV7-2
TGTGCCAGCAGCTTAGGGAGCAGGGGCAGTCAGCCCCAGCATTTT
CASSLGSRGSQPQHF
>TRBJ1-2|TRBD1|-|TRBV18
TGTGCCAGCTCACCCACTGACAGGGGCTATGGCTACACCTTC
CASSPTDRGYGYTF
>TRBJ1-5|TRBD1|-|TRBV10-2
TGCGCCAGCAGTGAGGGCGTTGCAGGGGGATATCAGCCCCAGCATTTT
CASSEGVAGGYQPQHF
>TRBJ2-7|TRBD1|-|TRBV4-2
TGTGCCAGCAGCCAAGAAAATTCGGGACAGGCGTTTCACGAGCAGTACTTC
CASSQENSGQAFHEQYF
>TRBJ2-1|TRBD2|-|TRBV30
TGTGCCTGGAGGATTAGCGGGGGATCCTATGAGCAGTTCTTC
CAWRISGGSYEQFF
>TRBJ2-6|-|-|TRBV25-1
TGTGCCAGCAGTGAAGGGGGCGCTGGGGCCAACGTCCTGACTTTC
CASSEGGAGANVLTF
>TRBJ2-5|TRBD1|-|TRBV15
TGTGCCACCAGCGGGGGAACCGGGACAGGAACCTTGACCCAGTACTTC
CATSGGTGTGTLTQYF
>TRBJ1-1|-|few|TRBV10-2
TGCGCCAGCAGTGAGTCAGACAGGAGAATAGCTTTCTTT
CASSESDRRIAFF
>TRBJ1-2|TRBD1|-|TRBV3-1/TRBV3-2
TGTGCCAGCAGTGGACAGGGTCCCTATGGCTACACCTTC
CASSGQGPYGYTF
>TRBJ2-3|-|-|TRBV4-3
TGCGCCAGCAGCCCTGAGGGTGCCCGCACAGATACGCAGTATTTT
CASSPEGARTDTQYF
>TRBJ1-5|-|-|TRBV2
TGTGCCAGCAGCTTGGACAGTTTCAATCAGCCCCAGCATTTT
CASSLDSFNQPQHF
>TRBJ2-3|-|-|TRBV4-3
TGCGCCAGCAGCCAAGGAGGGGGGGCCCCAGATACGCAGTATTTT
CASSQGGGAPDTQYF
>TRBJ1-3|-|-|TRBV5-1
TGCGCCAGCAGCTTGTATTACGGCTCTGGAAACACCATATATTTT
CASSLYYGSGNTIYF
>TRBJ1-2|TRBD1|few|TRBV7-9
TGTGCCAGCACCTCCCCCCGGGACAGCTATGGCTACACCTTC
CASTSPRDSYGYTF
>TRBJ1-4|-|-|TRBV7-6
TGTGCCAGCAGCTTATTGAGTAATGAAAAACTGTTTTTT
CASSLLSNEKLFF
>TRBJ2-7|TRBD1|-|TRBV19
TGTGCCAGTACCGACAGGGACGGCTACGAGCAGTACTTC
CASTDRDGYEQYF
>TRBJ1-2|TRBD1|-|TRBV27
TGTGCCAGCAGGACAGGGGTGACCTATGGCTACACCTTC
CASRTGVTYGYTF
>TRBJ1-5|-|-|TRBV7-2
TGTGCCAGCAGCTTTTTTCAGAATCAGCCCCAGCATTTT
CASSFFQNQPQHF
>TRBJ2-5|TRBD1|once|TRBV27
TGTGCCAGCAGCCACGACAGGGATGAGACCCAGTACTTC
CASSHDRDETQYF
>TRBJ2-1|TRBD2|once|TRBV5-1
TGCGCCAGCAGCTGGCTAGCGGGGGGGACAAATGAGCAGTTCTTC
CASSWLAGGTNEQFF
>TRBJ1-2|-|-|TRBV6-5
TGTGCCAGCAGTTACTCGTCAGGGTTCTATGGCTACACCTTC
CASSYSSGFYGYTF
>TRBJ1-2|-|-|TRBV7-9
TGTGCCAGCAGCTCACAGGGAGATGGCTACACCTTC
CASSSQGDGYTF
>TRBJ1-5|TRBD1|-|TRBV25-1
TGTGCCAGTCCCGCAGGGGGCAGCCAGCCCCAGCATTTT
CASPAGGSQPQHF
>TRBJ1-1|-|-|TRBV4-1
TGCGCCAGCAGCCAAGATAGGCGGGGGCCTACTGAAGCTTTCTTT
CASSQDRRGPTEAFF
>TRBJ1-4|-|-|TRBV14
TGTGCCAGCAGCCAAACGGGTTCCGCCGAAAAACTGTTTTTT
CASSQTGSAEKLFF
>TRBJ1-2|-|-|TRBV25-1
TGTGCCAGCAGTGATTTGGTCAGGGCCTATGGCTACACCTTC
CASSDLVRAYGYTF
>TRBJ1-5|-|-|TRBV12-5
TGTGCTAGTGGTTTCCCGAGTCAGCCCCAGCATTTT
CASGFPSQPQHF
>TRBJ1-2|-|-|TRBV7-9
TGTGCCAGCAGTTTTATAGCAGATAACTATGGCTACACCTTC
CASSFIADNYGYTF
>TRBJ1-1|TRBD1|-|TRBV9
TGTGCCAGCAGCGGCTCCGGGACAGGGACGGTTTCGAACACTGAAGCTTTCTTT
CASSGSGTGTVSNTEAFF
>TRBJ2-7|-|-|TRBV27
TGTGCCAGCAGTTTATCGCGCAGGGATGGCGAGCAGTACTTC
CASSLSRRDGEQYF
>TRBJ1-1|TRBD1|-|TRBV16
TGTGCCAGCAGCCCACGGACAGGGCCCGACCTGAACACTGAAGCTTTCTTT
CASSPRTGPDLNTEAFF